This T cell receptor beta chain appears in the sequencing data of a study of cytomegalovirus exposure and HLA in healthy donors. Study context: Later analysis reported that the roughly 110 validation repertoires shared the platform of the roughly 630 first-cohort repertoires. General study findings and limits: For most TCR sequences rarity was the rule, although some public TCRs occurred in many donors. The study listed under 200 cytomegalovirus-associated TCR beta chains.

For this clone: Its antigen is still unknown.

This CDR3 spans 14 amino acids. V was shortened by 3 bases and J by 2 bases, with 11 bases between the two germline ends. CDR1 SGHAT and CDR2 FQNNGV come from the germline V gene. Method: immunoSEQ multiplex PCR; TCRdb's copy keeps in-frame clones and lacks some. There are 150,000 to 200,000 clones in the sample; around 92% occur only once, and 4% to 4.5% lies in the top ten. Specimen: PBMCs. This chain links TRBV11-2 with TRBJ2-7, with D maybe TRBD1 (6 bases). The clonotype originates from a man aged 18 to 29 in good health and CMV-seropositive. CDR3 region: CASSFKTGPYEQYF. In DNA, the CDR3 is TGTGCCAGCAGCTTTAAGACAGGTCCCTACGAGCAGTACTTC.